The 28 T cell receptor beta chains below were found in one sample sequenced in a study of T cell repertoires in cytomegalovirus infection. A single record per CDR3 protein comes from TCRdb applying MiXCR to the reads. The sample lists about 920,000 distinct CDR3 sequences, roughly 30% occurring once. For these TCRs, the target antigens are not known. This specimen consisted of cultured CD8+ T cells from PBMCs, obtained from culture after CMV antigen stimulation. These receptors came from a human donor in good health (CMV status not recorded). Some clones in this sample may be carry-over from other donors' samples.

V usage is TRBV7-6 and J usage is TRBJ2-7, with D unresolved. There are 14 residues in the CDR3. CDR1 and CDR2 (germline): SGHVS, FNYEAQ. The ends were cut back, 1 base at V and 2 bases at J, with 9 bases in the middle. The CDR3 DNA reads TGTGCCAGCAGCTTAGTGGGGAACGCCTACGAGCAGTACTTC. Translating it yields CASSLVGNAYEQYF.

In regard to this clonotype: This sequence may be a read error, since a much larger clone differs from it by one base. The rearrangement uses TRBV7-9 and TRBJ2-2, with 11 bases matching TRBD2. The germline V gene has CDR1 SEHNR and CDR2 FQNEAQ (reference sequence). This CDR3 has 13 amino acids. CDR3 DNA: TGTGTCGGAAGACTAGCGGGGACCGGGGAGCTGTTTTTT. Translation: CVGRLAGTGELFF.

This clonotype occurred a few times. The chain couples TRBV6-1 to TRBJ2-1; tentative D call: TRBD1 (5 bases). The CDR3 consists of 15 residues. The germline CDR1 and CDR2 sequences are MNHNS and SASEGT. Deletions cut 0 bases from V and 2 bases from J, with 8 bases between. CDR3 DNA: TGTGCCAGCAGTGAAGCCTGGGGCCCCTACAATGAGCAGTTCTTC. Translated, it gives CASSEAWGPYNEQFF.

In the case of this clonotype: An end of the junction does not agree with germline; a read error may underlie this. The chain couples TRBV6-1 to TRBJ1-5, with TRBD1 identical over 8 bases. There are 17 residues in the CDR3. The V gene's germline CDR1 is MNHNS and CDR2 SASEGT. The CDR3 is CASSEKRTGPSNQPQHF. The CDR3 DNA sequence: TGTGCCAGCAGTGAAAAACGGACAGGGCCCAGCAATCAGCCTCAGCATTTT.

The chain recombines TRBV6-5 with TRBJ2-2; D gene unclear. V dropped 2 bases and J dropped 0 bases, with 7 bases sitting between them. The CDR3 totals 15 residues. Germline V lookup: CDR1 MNHEY, CDR2 SVGAGI. CDR3 bases: TGTGCCAGCAGTTACGGCGTTTCGAACACCGGGGAGCTGTTTTTT. It yields the protein CASSYGVSNTGELFF.

The V and J genes are TRBV19 and TRBJ2-2; D perhaps matches TRBD2 (6 bases). CDR1 and CDR2 (germline): LNHDA, SQIVND (reference sequence). The CDR3 runs 15 residues. Trimming left V 6 bases short and J 2 bases short, with 13 bases between. CDR3 region: CASRDRDSNTGELFF. The CDR3 DNA is TGTGCCAGTAGGGACCGGGACTCCAACACCGGGGAGCTGTTTTTT.

This sequence joins TRBV6-2 or TRBV6-3 and TRBJ2-1, with D maybe TRBD2 (6 bases). The germline V and J ends were trimmed by 7 bases and 1 base, with 11 bases remaining between them. CDR1 and CDR2 from the germline V gene are MNHEY and SVGEGT. This CDR3 region has 14 residues. This CDR3 is CASNRGASYNEQFF. The CDR3, as DNA: TGTGCCAGCAACCGCGGGGCGTCCTACAATGAGCAGTTCTTC.

This clonotype was detected only a few times. The V and J genes are TRBV6-5 and TRBJ2-2; 8 bases are a match to TRBD2. CDR3 length: 15 amino acids. J gave up 10 bases and V 6 bases, and 13 bases lay outside the gene matches. Germline V gives CDR1 MNHEY, CDR2 SVGAGI. As DNA, the CDR3 is TGTGCCAGCAGATCTCTAGCGGGCGGACCGGAGGAGCTGTTTTTT. It specifies CASRSLAGGPEELFF.

In its sample, this clonotype was seen a few times. The V and J genes are TRBV7-6 and TRBJ2-3, with a possible D match to TRBD2 (6 bases). This CDR3 contains 15 residues. Deletions cut 1 base from V and 5 bases from J, with 13 bases between. Germline V gene lookup returns CDR1 SGHVS and CDR2 FNYEAQ. The CDR3 loop reads CASSLVGQGGDTQYF. DNA of the CDR3: TGTGCCAGCAGCTTAGTTGGGCAGGGAGGAGATACGCAGTATTTT.

Concerning this clonotype: No conserved phenylalanine or tryptophan is present at the end of the CDR3, so a read error is the likely explanation. The DNA is left out, because the CDR3 cannot be placed on it with certainty; the CDR3 is given as TCRdb lists it. The V and J genes are TRBV5-4 and TRBJ2-1; TRBD2 is the table's D call and was not checked against the DNA. With termini counted, the CDR3 has 14 amino acids. Germline CDR1 and CDR2: SGHNT and YYREEE (reference sequence). Here the CDR3 reads CASSDGSGEESVGV.

This clonotype was detected a few times. This chain links TRBV6-1 with TRBJ1-3, with 9 bases fitting TRBD1. The junction had 8 bases not matched to a gene; V was cut back by 6 bases and J by 2 bases. The CDR3 is 16 amino acids. Germline lookup yields CDR1 MNHNS and CDR2 SASEGT. CDR3 protein: CASSRPNRGPGNTIYF. The CDR3 region has the DNA TGTGCCAGCAGCCGACCGAACAGGGGGCCTGGAAACACCATATATTTT.

This clonotype turned up a few times. The chain links TRBV18 to TRBJ1-1; D is unclear. The CDR3 loop spans 14 amino acids. Trimming took 2 bases from V and 0 from J, leaving 7 bases between them. Germline V gene data show CDR1 as KGHSH and CDR2 as LQKENI. The CDR3 nucleotides are TGTGCCAGCTCACCAACGAGGATGAACACTGAAGCTTTCTTT. It codes for CASSPTRMNTEAFF. Supplemented by reference TRBV18 and TRBJ1-1, the full variable domain reads NAGVMQNPRHLVRRRGQEARLRCSPMKGHSHVYWYRQLPEEGLKFMVYLQKENIIDESGMPKERFSAEFPKEGPSILRIQQVVRGDSAAYFCASSPTRMNTEAFFGQGTRLTVV.

V gene TRBV6-1 combines with J gene TRBJ2-7, with D perhaps TRBD2 (6 bases). This CDR3 is built from 14 residues. Trimming shortened V by 3 bases and J by 4 bases, and 13 bases separated the two germline ends. CDR1 is MNHNS and CDR2 is SASEGT in the germline V gene. The CDR3 sequence: CASSDTGLQYEQYV. In nucleotides, the CDR3 is TGTGCCAGCAGTGATACGGGACTTCAGTACGAGCAGTACGTC.

This chain links TRBV24-1 with TRBJ2-1; 7 bases align to TRBD1. Germline V gene lookup returns CDR1 KGHDR and CDR2 SFDVKD. The CDR3 has 16 residues. Trimming removed 1 base from V and 4 bases from J; junction bases left unmatched: 6. The CDR3 protein is CATSDFRDSEYNEQFF. CDR3 coding DNA: TGTGCCACCAGTGATTTTAGGGACAGCGAGTACAATGAGCAGTTCTTC.

The gene calls are TRBV5-4 and TRBJ1-1; D is perhaps TRBD1 (6 bases). V was trimmed by 5 bases and J by 0 bases, leaving 17 bases between them. Germline assignment: CDR1 SGHNT and CDR2 YYREEE (reference sequence). This CDR3 region has 16 residues. In nucleotides, the CDR3 is TGTGCCAGCAGTTTCCCGCCGGGACACTTGAACACTGAAGCTTTCTTT. It encodes CASSFPPGHLNTEAFF.

This chain links TRBV29-1 with TRBJ1-2; D uncertain. CDR1 and CDR2 (germline): SQVTM, ANQGSEA. Trimming took off 0 bases at V and 6 bases at J, with 17 bases between the two ends. The CDR3 covers 15 residues. The CDR3 sequence: CSVEDPPGTLHGYTF. The CDR3 nucleotides read TGCAGCGTTGAAGATCCGCCAGGAACCCTCCATGGCTACACCTTC.

This clonotype was seen a handful of times. The chain is built from TRBV28 and TRBJ1-6; unclear D gene. The ends were cut back, 2 bases at V and 7 bases at J, with 6 bases in the middle. This CDR3 comprises 13 residues. Germline CDR1 and CDR2: MDHEN and SYDVKM. The CDR3 DNA sequence: TGTGCCAGCAGTTTACACATCAATTCACCCCTCCACTTT. Protein product: CASSLHINSPLHF.

This clonotype occurred once. The V call is TRBV27, the J call TRBJ2-1, with D perhaps matching TRBD1 or TRBD2 (5 bases each). CDR3 length: 13 residues. CDR1 and CDR2 from the germline V gene are MNHEY and SMNVEV (reference sequence). Trimming shortened V by 8 bases and J by 6 bases, and 14 bases separated the two germline ends. Written as DNA, the CDR3 is TGTGCCAGCCAGCCGAGGGGTTTCAATGAGCAGTTCTTC. Encoded protein: CASQPRGFNEQFF.

The chain employs TRBV12-3 or TRBV12-4 and TRBJ2-7; 7 bases are shared with TRBD1. The ends lost 6 bases at V and 1 base at J; junction bases unmatched: 6. The CDR3 consists of 14 residues. CDR3 region: CASSWGQPSYEQYF. For the CDR3, the DNA is TGTGCCAGCAGCTGGGGACAGCCGTCCTACGAGCAGTACTTC.

The gene calls are TRBV6-6 and TRBJ2-3; tentatively, D is TRBD2 (5 bases). Germline CDR1 reads MNHNY; CDR2 reads SVGAGI (reference sequence). Trimming cost V 0 bases and J 0 bases, with 13 bases left between them. This CDR3 is 17 amino acids long. Written as DNA, the CDR3 is TGTGCCAGCAGTTACTCCCTTGGGGAGACCAGCACAGATACGCAGTATTTT. Translating it yields CASSYSLGETSTDTQYF.

The chain links TRBV7-6 to TRBJ2-5; D is uncertain. Germline assignment: CDR1 SGHVS and CDR2 FNYEAQ. The length of the CDR3 is 16 residues. Trimming took off 1 base at V and 1 base at J, with 13 bases between the two ends. The CDR3 spells CASSLVMVSPQETQYF. Written as DNA, the CDR3 is TGTGCCAGCAGCTTAGTAATGGTCAGTCCCCAAGAGACCCAGTACTTC.

Ten or more counts support this clonotype. This chain links TRBV19 with TRBJ1-1; 7 bases align to TRBD1. V shed 2 bases and J 8 bases; nucleotides not matched to a gene: 8. Germline lookup yields CDR1 LNHDA and CDR2 SQIVND (reference sequence). The CDR3 has 14 residues. CDR3 DNA: TGTGCCAGTAGTATAAAGGGGGCGCCGTTCGAAGCTTTCTTT. Translation gives CASSIKGAPFEAFF.

The chain joins TRBV27 to TRBJ1-6; 9 nucleotides line up with TRBD1. With 8 bases clipped from V and 2 bases from J, the junction kept 7 bases outside the gene matches. The CDR3 contains 16 residues. In germline, CDR1 is MNHEY, CDR2 SMNVEV (reference sequence). The CDR3 bases are TGTGCCAGCGGGGTACAGGGGGCGACCTATAATTCACCCCTCCACTTT. Protein product: CASGVQGATYNSPLHF.

The chain is built from TRBV2 and TRBJ2-5; the match to TRBD2 covers 8 bases. This CDR3 is built from 14 residues. The germline CDR1 and CDR2 sequences are SNHLY and FYNNEI. V gave up 7 bases and J gave up 5 bases; unmatched junction bases: 9. The CDR3: CASTAGGRRETQYF. The CDR3, as DNA: TGTGCCAGCACGGCGGGGGGCCGGCGGGAGACCCAGTACTTC.

The rearrangement uses TRBV27 and TRBJ2-2; 7 nucleotides align to TRBD1. Germline V gene sequence: CDR1 MNHEY, CDR2 SMNVEV (reference sequence). The CDR3 is 14 residues long. V was clipped by 6 bases and J by 3 bases; unmatched bases: 4. CDR3: CASSRGQYTGELFF. Here the CDR3 DNA reads TGTGCCAGCAGCCGGGGACAGTACACCGGGGAGCTGTTTTTT.

This clonotype was seen a few times. CDR3: CASSQWGFMNTEAFF. The CDR3 coding sequence is TGTGCCAGCAGCCAATGGGGGTTTATGAACACTGAAGCTTTCTTT. The chain combines TRBV14 with TRBJ1-1; a possible D gene is TRBD1 (5 bases). CDR1 and CDR2 from the germline V gene are SGHDN and FVKESK. This CDR3 is 15 amino acids long. The V and J ends lost 2 bases and 0 bases respectively, with 10 bases between them. Full variable domain (rest looked up from reference TRBV14 and TRBJ1-1): EAGVTQFPSHSVIEKGQTVTLRCDPISGHDNLYWYRRVMGKEIKFLLHFVKESKQDESGMPNNRFLAERTGGTYSTLKVQPAELEDSGVYFCASSQWGFMNTEAFFGQGTRLTVV.

This clonotype was found a few times. CDR3 DNA: TGTGCCAGCAGCCCCTCGAACCCCTACGAGCAGTACTTC. This translates into CASSPSNPYEQYF. The genes are TRBV5-6 and TRBJ2-7; D is ambiguous. This CDR3 is 13 amino acids long. V lost 4 bases and J 2 bases, leaving 10 bases between the germline ends. Looked up from germline, CDR1 is SGHDT and CDR2 is YYEEEE.

The gene calls are TRBV5-1 and TRBJ2-1; D is perhaps TRBD2 (5 bases). The CDR3 has 14 amino acids. Germline V gene sequence: CDR1 SGHRS, CDR2 YFSETQ. Trimming took off 6 bases at V and 6 bases at J, with 16 bases between the two ends. The CDR3 loop is CASNPSRVLNEQFF. Written as DNA, the CDR3 is TGCGCCAGCAACCCCTCGAGGGTCCTCAATGAGCAGTTCTTC. Full variable domain (remainder filled in from reference TRBV5-1 and TRBJ2-1): KAGVTQTPRYLIKTRGQQVTLSCSPISGHRSVSWYQQTPGQGLQFLFEYFSETQRNKGNFPGRFSGRQFSNSRSEMNVSTLELGDSALYLCASNPSRVLNEQFFGPGTRLTVL.